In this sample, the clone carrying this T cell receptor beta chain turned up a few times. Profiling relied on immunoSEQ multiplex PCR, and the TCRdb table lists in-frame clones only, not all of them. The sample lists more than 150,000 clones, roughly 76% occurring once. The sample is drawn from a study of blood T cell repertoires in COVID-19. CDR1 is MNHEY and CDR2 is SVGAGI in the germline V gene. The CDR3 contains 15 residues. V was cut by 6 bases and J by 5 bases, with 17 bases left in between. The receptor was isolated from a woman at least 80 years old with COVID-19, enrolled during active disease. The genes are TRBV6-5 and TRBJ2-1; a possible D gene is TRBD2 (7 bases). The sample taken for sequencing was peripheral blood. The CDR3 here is CASSLGGGQDNEQFF. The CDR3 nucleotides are TGTGCCAGCAGCCTGGGGGGGGGCCAAGACAATGAGCAGTTCTTC.